This record looks at one T cell receptor (beta chain) sequence and its context. TCRdb's table, derived via immunoSEQ multiplex PCR, lists solely in-frame clones and lacks some. This table has about 220,000 clones, under 90% appearing once. The data originate from a study of blood T cell repertoires in COVID-19. The germline V gene encodes CDR1 SGHNT and CDR2 YYREEE (reference sequence). Trimming left V 0 bases short and J 2 bases short, with 8 bases between. The CDR3 sequence is 14 residues long. The sequence was obtained from a woman in her sixties or seventies who had recovered from COVID-19. V gene TRBV5-4 combines with J gene TRBJ2-5; tentatively, D is TRBD1 (6 bases). The sequenced material came from peripheral blood. The CDR3 is CASSLARGQETQYF. The DNA for the CDR3 is TGTGCCAGCAGCTTGGCCAGGGGACAAGAGACCCAGTACTTC.